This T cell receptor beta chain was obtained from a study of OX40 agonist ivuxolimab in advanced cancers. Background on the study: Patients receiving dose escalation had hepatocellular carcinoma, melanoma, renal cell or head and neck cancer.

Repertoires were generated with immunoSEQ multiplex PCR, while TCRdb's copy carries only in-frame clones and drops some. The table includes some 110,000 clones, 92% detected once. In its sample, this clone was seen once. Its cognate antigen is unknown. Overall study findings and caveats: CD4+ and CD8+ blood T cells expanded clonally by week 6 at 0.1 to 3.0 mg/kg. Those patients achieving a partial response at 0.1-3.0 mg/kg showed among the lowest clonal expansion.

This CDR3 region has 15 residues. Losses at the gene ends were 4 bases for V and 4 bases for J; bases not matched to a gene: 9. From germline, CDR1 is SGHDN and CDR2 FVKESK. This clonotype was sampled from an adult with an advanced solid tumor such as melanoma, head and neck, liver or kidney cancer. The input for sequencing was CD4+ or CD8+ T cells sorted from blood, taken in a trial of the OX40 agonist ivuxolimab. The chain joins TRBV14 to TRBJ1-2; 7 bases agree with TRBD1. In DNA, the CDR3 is TGTGCCAGCAGCCCGACTCGGACAGGATTCTATGGCTACACCTTC. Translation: CASSPTRTGFYGYTF.